This T cell receptor (beta chain) comes out of a study of T-cell memory formation after mild COVID-19. Study background: Largely, the TCR clusters proved donor specific. General study points: Balance between CD4 and CD8 was seen in clones contracting day 15 to 85, and a CD4+ lean was seen in later expanders. Second-wave clones peaking on day 37 lacked confirmed SARS-CoV-2 specificity.

Using its own MiXCR run on the 5' RACE reads, TCRdb lists one record per CDR3 protein. The table has about 150,000 distinct CDR3 sequences, around 30% seen once. Trimming shortened V by 3 bases and J by 5 bases, and 13 bases separated the two germline ends. CDR1 is DFQATT, CDR2 SNEGSKA, per germline (reference sequence). The CDR3 spans 13 residues. On this clonotype itself: Its antigen is not known.

The rearrangement joins TRBV20-1 to TRBJ2-5; D might be TRBD1 or TRBD2, each matching 5 bases. This TCR came from an adult woman who had mild COVID-19 (a few samples of this study predate the infection). Cell type and time point are not known. Sequenced material: PBMCs or a T cell subset sorted from them (not recorded which). CDR3 in DNA: TGCAGTGCTAGTGGGGGACCAAGGGAGACCCAGTACTTC. Protein: CSASGGPRETQYF.